Listed below are T cell receptor beta chains from one sample, sequenced in a study of cytomegalovirus exposure and HLA in healthy donors. Data came from immunoSEQ multiplex PCR; TCRdb stores just in-frame clones and leaves some out. The sample records tens of thousands of clones, around 70% being singletons. Sequences were obtained from PBMCs. Every receptor here comes from a woman in her twenties or thirties in good health and CMV-seropositive. The CDR3 runs from the conserved cysteine through the conserved F or W. A D gene is named only where the DNA matches it firmly. Clone size appears in some rows only: once, few, many, or a class for an expanded clone.

clone_size: -; j_call: TRBJ1-2; d_call: TRBD1; v_call: TRBV28; cdr3_aa: CASSRTGRRSYGYTF; cdr3_nt: TGTGCCAGCAGCCGGACAGGGAGGCGTAGCTATGGCTACACCTTC
clone_size: -; j_call: TRBJ1-2; d_call: -; v_call: TRBV28; cdr3_aa: CASSPGQRAYGYTF; cdr3_nt: TGTGCCAGCAGTCCCGGACAGAGAGCATATGGCTACACCTTC
clone_size: -; j_call: TRBJ2-7; d_call: -; v_call: TRBV7-9; cdr3_aa: CASSLGANSYEQYF; cdr3_nt: TGTGCCAGCAGCCTAGGCGCTAACTCCTACGAGCAGTACTTC
clone_size: few; j_call: TRBJ1-4; d_call: TRBD1; v_call: TRBV7-9; cdr3_aa: CASSLWDSATNEKLFF; cdr3_nt: TGTGCCAGCAGCTTATGGGACAGTGCAACTAATGAAAAACTGTTTTTT
clone_size: once; j_call: TRBJ1-2; d_call: -; v_call: TRBV28; cdr3_aa: CASSWGGASGYTF; cdr3_nt: TGTGCCAGCAGTTGGGGGGGGGCCTCTGGCTACACCTTC
clone_size: -; j_call: TRBJ1-1; d_call: TRBD1; v_call: TRBV10-3; cdr3_aa: CAISPIDRGNTEAFF; cdr3_nt: TGTGCCATCAGTCCGATCGACAGGGGCAACACTGAAGCTTTCTTT
clone_size: -; j_call: TRBJ1-2; d_call: -; v_call: TRBV7-9; cdr3_aa: CASSPTGTTDGYTF; cdr3_nt: TGTGCCAGCAGCCCAACGGGGACAACAGATGGCTACACCTTC
clone_size: -; j_call: TRBJ2-2; d_call: -; v_call: TRBV28; cdr3_aa: CASSQSQKRGGELFF; cdr3_nt: TGTGCCAGCAGTCAATCCCAGAAACGTGGCGGGGAGCTGTTTTTT
clone_size: -; j_call: TRBJ2-2; d_call: TRBD2; v_call: TRBV7-7; cdr3_aa: CASSLAYSGSTGELFF; cdr3_nt: TGTGCCAGCAGCTTAGCGTATAGCGGGAGCACCGGGGAGCTGTTTTTT
clone_size: -; j_call: TRBJ2-5; d_call: TRBD2; v_call: TRBV6-5; cdr3_aa: CASSYFAGGRGETQYF; cdr3_nt: TGTGCCAGCAGTTACTTCGCGGGAGGGCGGGGAGAGACCCAGTACTTC
clone_size: -; j_call: TRBJ1-1; d_call: -; v_call: TRBV28; cdr3_aa: CASTPGGGSTEAFF; cdr3_nt: TGTGCCAGCACTCCCGGTGGGGGGAGCACTGAAGCTTTCTTT
clone_size: few; j_call: TRBJ1-1; d_call: -; v_call: TRBV10-3; cdr3_aa: CATMGQKVADTEAFF; cdr3_nt: TGTGCCACTATGGGGCAGAAAGTAGCGGACACTGAAGCTTTCTTT
clone_size: -; j_call: TRBJ2-1; d_call: TRBD2; v_call: TRBV30; cdr3_aa: CACLTRGEFPRSLHNEQFF; cdr3_nt: TGTGCCTGTCTAACCCGGGGGGAGTTCCCCCGGAGTTTGCACAATGAGCAGTTCTTC
clone_size: -; j_call: TRBJ2-7; d_call: -; v_call: TRBV7-2; cdr3_aa: CASSLGQASYEQYF; cdr3_nt: TGTGCCAGCAGCTTAGGACAGGCATCCTACGAGCAGTACTTC
clone_size: -; j_call: TRBJ1-1; d_call: -; v_call: TRBV2; cdr3_aa: CASSTQITPFF; cdr3_nt: TGTGCCAGCAGTACCCAGATAACACCTTTCTTT
clone_size: -; j_call: TRBJ1-3; d_call: -; v_call: TRBV30; cdr3_aa: CAWATGVSGNTIYF; cdr3_nt: TGTGCCTGGGCTACAGGAGTCTCTGGAAACACCATATATTTT
clone_size: -; j_call: TRBJ1-3; d_call: -; v_call: TRBV2; cdr3_aa: CASSVNVMSSGNTIYF; cdr3_nt: TGTGCCAGCAGTGTTAACGTTATGAGCTCTGGAAACACCATATATTTT
clone_size: -; j_call: TRBJ2-1; d_call: TRBD2; v_call: TRBV13; cdr3_aa: CASRPGTSGTNEQFF; cdr3_nt: TGTGCCAGCAGACCCGGGACTAGCGGGACCAATGAGCAGTTCTTC
clone_size: -; j_call: TRBJ1-1; d_call: TRBD1; v_call: TRBV29-1; cdr3_aa: CSVEDQGTGRTEAFF; cdr3_nt: TGCAGCGTTGAAGATCAAGGGACAGGGAGGACTGAAGCTTTCTTT
clone_size: medium-sized; j_call: TRBJ1-1; d_call: TRBD1; v_call: TRBV19; cdr3_aa: CASTTGGTEAFF; cdr3_nt: TGTGCCAGTACGACAGGGGGGACTGAAGCTTTCTTT
clone_size: -; j_call: TRBJ2-3; d_call: -; v_call: TRBV7-7; cdr3_aa: CASSPSRADTQYF; cdr3_nt: TGTGCTAGCAGCCCTTCTCGGGCAGATACGCAGTATTTT
clone_size: -; j_call: TRBJ1-1; d_call: -; v_call: TRBV9; cdr3_aa: CASSVVANTEAFF; cdr3_nt: TGTGCCAGCAGCGTAGTGGCGAACACTGAAGCTTTCTTT
clone_size: once; j_call: TRBJ1-2; d_call: TRBD1; v_call: TRBV5-4; cdr3_aa: CASSRQGRNGGYTF; cdr3_nt: TGTGCCAGCAGCCGACAGGGACGGAACGGCGGCTACACCTTC
clone_size: -; j_call: TRBJ2-7; d_call: TRBD2; v_call: TRBV4-1; cdr3_aa: CASSQDLREGSYEQYF; cdr3_nt: TGCGCCAGCAGCCAAGATCTACGGGAGGGGTCCTACGAGCAGTACTTC
clone_size: -; j_call: TRBJ2-1; d_call: TRBD2; v_call: TRBV4-2; cdr3_aa: CASSQDPSGRGGEQFF; cdr3_nt: TGTGCCAGCAGCCAAGATCCTAGCGGGAGGGGCGGTGAGCAGTTCTTC
clone_size: -; j_call: TRBJ1-1; d_call: -; v_call: TRBV15; cdr3_aa: CATSDGLNTEAFF; cdr3_nt: TGTGCCACCAGTGATGGCCTGAACACTGAAGCTTTCTTT
clone_size: -; j_call: TRBJ1-2; d_call: TRBD1; v_call: TRBV4-1; cdr3_aa: CASSLSTGTAYGYTF; cdr3_nt: TGCGCCAGCAGCCTTTCGACCGGGACAGCCTATGGCTACACCTTC
clone_size: -; j_call: TRBJ1-4; d_call: TRBD1; v_call: TRBV14; cdr3_aa: CASSSSRGRVEKLFF; cdr3_nt: TGTGCCAGCAGCTCCTCCAGGGGGCGGGTTGAAAAACTGTTTTTT
clone_size: -; j_call: TRBJ2-7; d_call: TRBD1; v_call: TRBV29-1; cdr3_aa: CSVVTGVTYEQYF; cdr3_nt: TGCAGCGTTGTTACAGGGGTAACCTACGAGCAGTACTTC
clone_size: -; j_call: TRBJ2-7; d_call: -; v_call: TRBV6-4; cdr3_aa: CASSIRAGYYEQYF; cdr3_nt: TGTGCCAGCAGTATTAGGGCAGGGTACTACGAGCAGTACTTC
clone_size: -; j_call: TRBJ1-1; d_call: -; v_call: TRBV27; cdr3_aa: CASSSGAGVEAFF; cdr3_nt: TGTGCCAGCAGTTCTGGGGCTGGGGTTGAAGCTTTCTTT
clone_size: -; j_call: TRBJ2-1; d_call: TRBD2; v_call: TRBV5-1; cdr3_aa: CASALNGRAYNEQFF; cdr3_nt: TGCGCCAGCGCTCTAAACGGGAGGGCGTACAATGAGCAGTTCTTC
clone_size: -; j_call: TRBJ2-3; d_call: -; v_call: TRBV4-2; cdr3_aa: CASSREEGGSTDTQYF; cdr3_nt: TGTGCCAGCAGCCGAGAAGAGGGAGGAAGCACAGATACGCAGTATTTT
clone_size: -; j_call: TRBJ2-7; d_call: -; v_call: TRBV9; cdr3_aa: CASSVGQADYYEQYF; cdr3_nt: TGTGCCAGCAGCGTAGGACAAGCGGACTACTACGAGCAGTACTTC
clone_size: -; j_call: TRBJ2-7; d_call: TRBD2; v_call: TRBV29-1; cdr3_aa: CSAGGGSYEQYF; cdr3_nt: TGCAGCGCGGGAGGCGGCTCCTACGAGCAGTACTTC
clone_size: -; j_call: TRBJ2-7; d_call: TRBD2; v_call: TRBV6-5; cdr3_aa: CASSNLAGGNREQYF; cdr3_nt: TGTGCCAGCAGTAATTTAGCGGGAGGGAATCGCGAGCAGTACTTC
clone_size: -; j_call: TRBJ1-4; d_call: -; v_call: TRBV9; cdr3_aa: CASSVGQAATNEKLFF; cdr3_nt: TGTGCCAGCAGCGTAGGACAGGCCGCAACTAATGAAAAACTGTTTTTT
clone_size: -; j_call: TRBJ1-5; d_call: -; v_call: TRBV27; cdr3_aa: CASRPTGNGPQHF; cdr3_nt: TGTGCCAGCAGACCAACAGGGAATGGGCCCCAGCATTTT
clone_size: once; j_call: TRBJ2-1; d_call: TRBD1; v_call: TRBV4-1; cdr3_aa: CASGRDPGTGNNEQFF; cdr3_nt: TGCGCCAGCGGAAGGGACCCCGGGACAGGGAACAATGAGCAGTTCTTC
clone_size: -; j_call: TRBJ2-7; d_call: -; v_call: TRBV10-1; cdr3_aa: CASSEDWNGDYEQYF; cdr3_nt: TGCGCCAGCAGTGAAGATTGGAACGGAGACTACGAGCAGTACTTC
clone_size: -; j_call: TRBJ1-3; d_call: -; v_call: TRBV18; cdr3_aa: CASSPERAAGNTIYF; cdr3_nt: TGTGCCAGCTCACCCGAGCGCGCTGCCGGAAACACCATATATTTT
clone_size: -; j_call: TRBJ2-2; d_call: -; v_call: TRBV21-1; cdr3_aa: CASSLFRDRDCTGELFF; cdr3_nt: TGTGCCAGCAGCCTATTCCGGGACAGGGATTGTACCGGGGAGCTGTTTTTT
clone_size: -; j_call: TRBJ1-1; d_call: -; v_call: TRBV28; cdr3_aa: CASSTGQYTEAFF; cdr3_nt: TGTGCCAGCAGCACCGGACAGTACACTGAAGCTTTCTTT
clone_size: -; j_call: TRBJ2-7; d_call: -; v_call: TRBV9; cdr3_aa: CASSDTSYEQYF; cdr3_nt: TGTGCCAGCAGCGACACCTCCTACGAGCAGTACTTC
clone_size: once; j_call: TRBJ1-2; d_call: -; v_call: TRBV5-6; cdr3_aa: CASSLQGPHYGYTF; cdr3_nt: TGTGCCAGCAGCTTACAGGGACCGCACTATGGCTACACCTTC
clone_size: few; j_call: TRBJ2-7; d_call: -; v_call: TRBV30; cdr3_aa: CAWTPGTYEQYF; cdr3_nt: TGTGCCTGGACGCCGGGGACCTACGAGCAGTACTTC
clone_size: many; j_call: TRBJ2-7; d_call: TRBD2; v_call: TRBV5-1; cdr3_aa: CASSLTSGSEQYF; cdr3_nt: TGCGCCAGCAGCTTAACTAGCGGGAGCGAGCAGTACTTC
clone_size: many; j_call: TRBJ1-4; d_call: -; v_call: TRBV4-3; cdr3_aa: CASSQDSTKRWGGLIEDEKLFF; cdr3_nt: TGCGCCAGCAGCCAAGATTCCACCAAGAGGTGGGGAGGCTTGATCGAGGATGAAAAACTGTTTTTT
clone_size: few; j_call: TRBJ2-6; d_call: TRBD2; v_call: TRBV6-4; cdr3_aa: CASSRLAGGDGANVLTF; cdr3_nt: TGTGCCAGCTCCCGACTAGCGGGAGGTGATGGGGCCAACGTCCTGACTTTC
clone_size: -; j_call: TRBJ1-1; d_call: -; v_call: TRBV19; cdr3_aa: CASIGQQAFF; cdr3_nt: TGTGCCAGTATCGGACAGCAAGCTTTCTTT
clone_size: once; j_call: TRBJ2-2; d_call: TRBD2; v_call: TRBV7-2; cdr3_aa: CASSPGRAPNTGELFF; cdr3_nt: TGTGCCAGCAGCCCCGGGAGGGCCCCGAACACCGGGGAGCTGTTTTTT
clone_size: once; j_call: TRBJ1-5; d_call: TRBD1; v_call: TRBV29-1; cdr3_aa: CSVEETGGSNQPQHF; cdr3_nt: TGCAGCGTTGAAGAGACAGGGGGAAGCAATCAGCCCCAGCATTTT